This is a list of T cell receptor beta chains from one sample in a study of neoadjuvant anti-PD-1 for oral cavity cancer. Libraries were prepared by immunoSEQ multiplex PCR; TCRdb keeps only in-frame clonotypes and omits some of them. The sample includes 6,500 to 10,000 clones, 70% seen only once; the top ten take about 3%. Specimen: PBMCs, collected after nivolumab (anti-PD-1) treatment. These receptors originate from a person aged 40 to 85 with oral cavity squamous cell carcinoma. Each CDR3 is given with its conserved first and last residue. D genes are given only for firm matches. The size of a clone is reported for some rows only, either as once, few or many, or as a class for expanded clones.

clone_size	v_call	j_call	d_call	cdr3_aa	cdr3_nt
.	TRBV9	TRBJ2-3	.	CASSVLADTDTQYF	TGTGCCAGCAGCGTGCTAGCTGACACAGATACGCAGTATTTT
.	TRBV7-9	TRBJ2-2	.	CASSDPGQSDTGELFF	TGTGCCAGCAGCGATCCAGGGCAATCCGACACCGGGGAGCTGTTTTTT
.	TRBV6-5	TRBJ1-1	.	CASSYSRGSTEAFF	TGTGCCAGCAGTTACTCGAGAGGATCCACTGAAGCTTTCTTT
.	TRBV6-5	TRBJ2-5	.	CASRDLGGGETQYF	TGTGCCAGCAGGGACCTGGGGGGCGGGGAGACCCAGTACTTC
.	TRBV13	TRBJ2-5	.	CASSLVQETQYF	TGTGCCAGCAGCTTAGTTCAAGAGACCCAGTACTTC
few	TRBV27	TRBJ2-5	TRBD1	CASSPDRGRETQYF	TGTGCCAGCAGTCCGGACAGGGGGAGGGAGACCCAGTACTTC
.	TRBV6-5	TRBJ2-6	.	CASSYYRAGANVLTF	TGTGCCAGCAGCTATTACAGAGCTGGGGCCAACGTCCTGACTTTC
.	TRBV7-2	TRBJ2-7	.	CASSLAILYEQYF	TGTGCCAGCAGCTTAGCTATCCTCTACGAGCAGTACTTC
.	TRBV4-3	TRBJ1-2	TRBD1	CASSQGKTGEGGYTF	TGCGCCAGCAGCCAAGGGAAAACAGGGGAGGGTGGCTACACCTTC
.	TRBV7-2	TRBJ1-4	TRBD1	CASSLAPAGQPVGGEKLFF	TGTGCCAGCAGCTTAGCCCCGGCGGGACAGCCAGTCGGAGGGGAAAAACTGTTTTTT
few	TRBV4-3	TRBJ2-3	.	CASSQDKGTPWTDTQYF	TGCGCCAGCAGCCAAGATAAGGGGACACCCTGGACAGATACGCAGTATTTT
few	TRBV9	TRBJ1-2	.	CASSVSKGGDYGYTF	TGTGCCAGCAGCGTATCAAAGGGCGGGGACTATGGCTACACCTTC
few	TRBV28	TRBJ1-5	TRBD1	CASSRRAGTGSNQPQHF	TGTGCCAGCAGTCGACGGGCGGGGACAGGGAGCAATCAGCCCCAGCATTTT
.	TRBV25-1	TRBJ2-7	TRBD2	CASSLAGDHYEQYF	TGTGCCAGCAGCCTAGCGGGGGACCACTACGAGCAGTACTTC
.	TRBV6-1	TRBJ1-5	.	CASAGLLSNQPQHF	TGTGCCAGCGCCGGGTTACTTAGCAATCAGCCCCAGCATTTT
.	TRBV10-3	TRBJ2-1	TRBD1	CAIAFDRVSYNEQFF	TGTGCCATCGCATTCGACAGGGTTTCTTACAATGAGCAGTTCTTC
few	TRBV6-1	TRBJ1-5	TRBD1	CASSEGQGSANQPQHF	TGTGCCAGCAGTGAAGGACAGGGGTCGGCCAATCAGCCCCAGCATTTT
.	TRBV25-1	TRBJ1-4	.	CASSEWTETNEKLFF	TGTGCCAGCAGTGAATGGACTGAAACTAATGAAAAACTGTTTTTT
.	TRBV15	TRBJ1-6	.	CATSRQGGRNSPLHF	TGTGCCACCAGCCGCCAAGGGGGGCGAAATTCACCCCTCCACTTT
.	TRBV4-3	TRBJ2-6	.	CASSQGIDGANVLTF	TGCGCCAGCAGCCAAGGTATCGATGGGGCCAACGTCCTGACTTTC
.	TRBV5-5	TRBJ2-1	.	CASSLETGSYNEQFF	TGTGCCAGCAGCTTGGAAACAGGGTCCTACAATGAGCAGTTCTTC
few	TRBV6-6	TRBJ1-5	TRBD1	CASSYRGTAGQPQHF	TGTGCCAGCAGTTACCGGGGGACAGCCGGTCAGCCCCAGCATTTT
.	TRBV2	TRBJ1-1	.	CASRTGTSFTEAFF	TGTGCCAGCAGGACAGGCACCTCATTCACTGAAGCTTTCTTT
.	TRBV4-3	TRBJ2-1	.	CASSQEWGAHGNEQFF	TGCGCCAGCAGCCAAGAATGGGGGGCGCACGGGAATGAGCAGTTCTTC
few	TRBV7-2	TRBJ1-3	TRBD1	CASSAQTGFGNTIYF	TGTGCCAGCAGCGCCCAGACAGGGTTTGGAAACACCATATATTTT
.	TRBV19	TRBJ1-2	.	CASSATATTNYGYTF	TGTGCCAGTAGTGCAACAGCTACAACTAACTATGGCTACACCTTC
.	TRBV5-1	TRBJ1-1	.	CASSLSSTLNTEAFF	TGCGCCAGCAGCTTATCTTCCACTTTGAACACTGAAGCTTTCTTT
.	TRBV15	TRBJ2-7	TRBD1	CATSVGTGTGGNEQYF	TGTGCCACCAGCGTTGGAACCGGGACAGGAGGAAACGAGCAGTACTTC
.	TRBV27	TRBJ2-1	TRBD2	CASRLAGGRDEQFF	TGTGCCAGCAGACTAGCGGGGGGCCGGGATGAGCAGTTCTTC
.	TRBV19	TRBJ1-3	.	CASSPRTGSGNTIYF	TGTGCCAGTAGTCCAAGGACGGGCTCTGGAAACACCATATATTTT
few	TRBV6-5	TRBJ1-2	.	CASSSRDVGDGYTF	TGTGCCAGCAGTTCTCGGGACGTCGGGGATGGCTACACCTTC
.	TRBV30	TRBJ1-1	.	CAWSTYLNTEAFF	TGTGCCTGGAGTACGTATTTGAACACTGAAGCTTTCTTT
.	TRBV29-1	TRBJ1-4	.	CSVARGRATNEKLFF	TGCAGCGTTGCTCGGGGCAGAGCAACTAATGAAAAACTGTTTTTT
once	TRBV15	TRBJ2-7	TRBD2	CATSPNTPTSGVTYEQYF	TGTGCCACCAGCCCCAACACCCCTACTAGCGGAGTTACCTACGAGCAGTACTTC
.	TRBV15	TRBJ1-4	.	CATSRGQENEKLFF	TGTGCCACCAGCAGGGGACAAGAGAATGAAAAACTGTTTTTT
.	TRBV30	TRBJ2-7	TRBD1	CAWDRGYEQYF	TGTGCCTGGGACAGGGGGTACGAGCAGTACTTC
.	TRBV6-5	TRBJ2-7	.	CASSYSGQGVQYF	TGTGCCAGCAGTTACTCCGGGCAGGGTGTGCAGTACTTC
.	TRBV5-6	TRBJ2-3	TRBD2	CASSRLAGLPTDTQYF	TGTGCCAGCAGTCGACTAGCGGGGCTTCCCACAGATACGCAGTATTTT
few	TRBV5-1	TRBJ1-2	TRBD1	CASSATGQQNYGYTF	TGCGCCAGCAGCGCGACGGGACAGCAAAACTATGGCTACACCTTC
.	TRBV6-5	TRBJ2-5	.	CASSLSSEGETQYF	TGTGCCAGCAGTTTGTCCAGCGAGGGAGAGACCCAGTACTTC